The 26 T cell receptor beta chains given below trace back to one sample, sequenced in a study of cytomegalovirus exposure and HLA in healthy donors. The PCR was carried out with 60 Vbeta primers and 13 Jbeta primers. TCRdb's copy holds only in-frame clones and misses some; the assay was immunoSEQ multiplex PCR. The data hold 90,000 to 95,000 clones, with about 77% observed a single time. Sample: PBMCs. Every receptor here comes from a male donor in good health and CMV-seropositive.

The chain links TRBV6-1 to TRBJ2-3; D is perhaps TRBD1 (6 bases). In germline, CDR1 is MNHNS, CDR2 SASEGT. V was pared by 3 bases and J by 10 bases, with 14 bases between. This CDR3 has 13 residues. Here the CDR3 DNA reads TGTGCCAGCAGTGACGACAGGAATACCCCGCAGTATTTT. Translating gives CASSDDRNTPQYF.

This clone was recorded once. V is TRBV11-1 and J is TRBJ2-1, with D uncertain. There are 14 residues in the CDR3. Germline lookup yields CDR1 SGHAT and CDR2 FQDESV (reference sequence). The V gene lost 3 bases and the J gene lost 5 bases, with 11 bases spanning the gap. CDR3 amino acids: CASSFIRSNNEQFF. The CDR3 bases are TGTGCCAGCAGCTTCATTAGGAGCAACAATGAGCAGTTCTTC.

This chain connects TRBV15 to TRBJ2-1, with a weak D call TRBD1 (5 bases). In germline, CDR1 is LNHNV, CDR2 YYDKDF (reference sequence). V was trimmed by 6 bases and J by 3 bases, leaving 9 bases between them. The CDR3 loop spans 13 amino acids. CDR3 bases: TGTGCCACCAGAGACAGCTACTACAATGAGCAGTTCTTC. Its protein product is CATRDSYYNEQFF.

The V and J genes are TRBV19 and TRBJ1-3, with D tentatively TRBD1 (6 bases). The CDR3 has 14 amino acids. Germline-derived CDR1 and CDR2 are LNHDA and SQIVND (reference sequence). The V and J ends lost 6 bases and 4 bases respectively, with 13 bases between them. CDR3 sequence: CASRSPGTGNTIYF. CDR3 DNA: TGTGCCAGTAGGTCGCCAGGGACAGGAAACACCATATATTTT.

Only a few counts were recorded for this clone. The J gene is TRBJ1-4, the V gene TRBV4-1; D gene uncertain. The germline V gene encodes CDR1 MGHRA and CDR2 YSYEKL. With 4 bases removed from V and 0 bases from J, the gap between germline ends came to 9 bases. CDR3 length equals 15 residues. CDR3 DNA: TGCGCCAGCAGCCTACCGGGAACAACTAATGAAAAACTGTTTTTT. Amino acids: CASSLPGTTNEKLFF.

This chain uses TRBV9 with TRBJ1-5; D is perhaps TRBD1 (5 bases). The CDR3 is 15 residues long. Germline CDR1 SGDLS, CDR2 YYNGEE. The ends were cut back, 4 bases at V and 0 bases at J, with 11 bases in the middle. The CDR3 protein is CASSPQVGSNQPQHF. The CDR3 bases are TGTGCCAGCAGCCCACAGGTCGGTAGCAATCAGCCCCAGCATTTT.

V usage is TRBV28 and J usage is TRBJ1-1; 9 bases match TRBD1. CDR1 and CDR2 from the germline V gene are MDHEN and SYDVKM. CDR3 size: 16 residues. J lost 11 bases, V lost 8 bases, and 21 bases had no gene match. DNA for the CDR3: TGTGCCAGCCGTGAGGACAGGGGCTCAGGGGGGCGGGGTGCTTTCTTT. This gives the protein CASREDRGSGGRGAFF.

This clone was seen once. The J gene is TRBJ2-7, the V gene TRBV14; 12 nucleotides match TRBD1. Germline assignment: CDR1 SGHDN and CDR2 FVKESK. The CDR3 totals 19 residues. V lost 0 bases, J lost 1 base, and 10 bases stayed unmatched. This CDR3 is CASSQDRDRGRPASYEQYF. The CDR3 bases are TGTGCCAGCAGCCAAGACCGGGACAGGGGGCGGCCCGCTTCCTACGAGCAGTACTTC.

This chain uses TRBV28 with TRBJ1-1; D ambiguous. With 6 bases removed from V and 4 bases from J, the gap between germline ends came to 9 bases. Germline V gene lookup returns CDR1 MDHEN and CDR2 SYDVKM. CDR3 length: 12 amino acids. CDR3 loop: CASRTAGTEAFF. The CDR3 nucleotides are TGTGCCAGCAGGACCGCGGGCACTGAAGCTTTCTTT.

The chain recombines TRBV28 with TRBJ2-3; D is perhaps TRBD2 (6 bases). The CDR3 is 12 amino acids. The V gene's germline CDR1 is MDHEN and CDR2 SYDVKM. Between the trimmed V and J ends, which lost 8 bases and 8 bases, there was a span of 14 bases. DNA of the CDR3: TGTGCCAGCTCGATGGGGGGAGGTACGCAGTATTTT. Translation gives CASSMGGGTQYF.

This clone has a handful of counts. This chain's CDR3 is CASSPVPGGGGTEAFF. DNA of the CDR3: TGTGCCAGCTCGCCCGTTCCAGGGGGCGGTGGCACTGAAGCTTTCTTT. This chain connects TRBV18 to TRBJ1-1; 8 bases are shared with TRBD1. The CDR3 is 16 amino acids. Germline V gene sequence: CDR1 KGHSH, CDR2 LQKENI. V trimming: 6 bases; J trimming: 4 bases; junction bases outside the gene matches: 13.

The chain couples TRBV28 to TRBJ1-5; 8 bases are shared with TRBD1. The CDR3 runs to 17 residues. Germline CDR1 is MDHEN and CDR2 is SYDVKM. After removal of 6 bases from V and 5 bases from J, the junction contained 15 bases not matched to a gene. CDR3 sequence: CASSLLTYDRGHQPQHF. The DNA of the CDR3 is TGTGCCAGCAGCCTTTTAACCTATGACAGGGGCCATCAGCCCCAGCATTTT.

The V and J genes are TRBV9 and TRBJ2-3; no firm D call. Looked up from germline, CDR1 is SGDLS and CDR2 is YYNGEE. Trimming removed 0 bases at V and 5 bases at J, with 4 bases between. The CDR3 has 12 residues. CDR3 coding DNA: TGTGCCAGCAGCGTAGAACTAGATACGCAGTATTTT. It encodes CASSVELDTQYF.

V is TRBV5-1 and J is TRBJ1-3, with TRBD1 matching over 9 bases. After removal of 0 bases from V and 4 bases from J, the junction contained 5 bases not matched to a gene. CDR1 is SGHRS and CDR2 is YFSETQ in the germline V gene. The CDR3 loop spans 16 amino acids. CDR3 amino acids: CASSLAPTGGGNTIYF. Written as DNA, the CDR3 is TGCGCCAGCAGCTTGGCCCCGACAGGGGGAGGAAACACCATATATTTT. The entire variable domain, with the rest obtained from reference TRBV5-1 and TRBJ1-3, is as follows: KAGVTQTPRYLIKTRGQQVTLSCSPISGHRSVSWYQQTPGQGLQFLFEYFSETQRNKGNFPGRFSGRQFSNSRSEMNVSTLELGDSALYLCASSLAPTGGGNTIYFGEGSWLTVV.

The chain couples TRBV7-2 to TRBJ2-3, with D perhaps TRBD1 (5 bases). The germline V gene has CDR1 SGHTA and CDR2 FQGNSA. Between the trimmed V and J ends, which lost 2 bases and 0 bases, there was a span of 12 bases. CDR3 length: 16 residues. The CDR3 bases are TGTGCCAGCAGCTTACTCCCCCGACAGAGCACAGATACGCAGTATTTT. Amino acid sequence: CASSLLPRQSTDTQYF.

The chain links TRBV7-9 to TRBJ1-1; perhaps TRBD1 as D (5 bases). The CDR3 has 15 residues. V was pared by 4 bases and J by 1 base, with 13 bases between. Germline assignment: CDR1 SEHNR and CDR2 FQNEAQ (reference sequence). The CDR3 sequence: CASSWGFRANTEAFF. CDR3 bases: TGTGCCAGCAGCTGGGGTTTCAGGGCGAACACTGAAGCTTTCTTT. Variable domain in full (rest from reference TRBV7-9 and TRBJ1-1): DTGVSQNPRHKITKRGQNVTFRCDPISEHNRLYWYRQTLGQGPEFLTYFQNEAQLEKSRLLSDRFSAERPKGSFSTLEIQRTEQGDSAMYLCASSWGFRANTEAFFGQGTRLTVV.

The rearrangement joins TRBV7-9 to TRBJ2-3; TRBD2 matches at 7 bases. The V and J ends lost 5 bases and 4 bases, in that order; junction bases with no gene match: 9. CDR3 length: 15 amino acids. Germline assignment: CDR1 SEHNR and CDR2 FQNEAQ (reference sequence). This CDR3 reads CASSALGGLADTQYF. DNA for the CDR3: TGTGCCAGCAGCGCGCTGGGGGGGTTGGCAGATACGCAGTATTTT.

This sequence joins TRBV7-9 and TRBJ2-1, with 9 positions matching TRBD2. J lost 4 bases, V lost 5 bases, and 6 bases had no gene match. This CDR3 region has 15 residues. CDR1 is SEHNR, CDR2 FQNEAQ, per germline (reference sequence). For the CDR3, the DNA is TGTGCCAGCAGCCCTAATAGCGGGGGATACAATGAGCAGTTCTTC. Encoded protein: CASSPNSGGYNEQFF.

The chain links TRBV18 to TRBJ2-3, with TRBD2 matching 11 bases. The CDR3 covers 17 residues. The ends lost 3 bases at V and 2 bases at J; junction bases unmatched: 7. Germline assignment: CDR1 KGHSH and CDR2 LQKENI. CDR3 in DNA: TGTGCCAGCTCACCCGTGGGACTAGCGGAAGACACAGATACGCAGTATTTT. Its protein product is CASSPVGLAEDTDTQYF.

This chain links TRBV9 with TRBJ1-6; the D gene is possibly TRBD1 (5 bases). This CDR3 is 16 amino acids long. Germline CDR1 reads SGDLS; CDR2 reads YYNGEE. The V end was cut by 3 bases, the J end by 2 bases, with 12 bases between. The CDR3: CASSETGDPYNSPLHF. DNA for the CDR3: TGTGCCAGCAGCGAAACAGGTGACCCCTATAATTCACCCCTCCACTTT.

V is TRBV28 and J is TRBJ1-1; a weak D match, TRBD1 (5 bases). V gave up 6 bases and J gave up 4 bases, with 21 bases separating them. There are 16 residues in the CDR3. Germline values: CDR1 MDHEN, CDR2 SYDVKM. CDR3 region: CASSHNTGGWGTEAFF. As DNA, the CDR3 is TGTGCCAGCAGCCACAACACGGGGGGTTGGGGCACTGAAGCTTTCTTT. The whole variable domain, filled in from reference TRBV28 and TRBJ1-1, reads DVKVTQSSRYLVKRTGEKVFLECVQDMDHENMFWYRQDPGLGLRLIYFSYDVKMKEKGDIPEGYSVSREKKERFSLILESASTNQTSMYLCASSHNTGGWGTEAFFGQGTRLTVV.

This clone was observed once. The chain has TRBV10-1 and TRBJ2-5, with TRBD2 matching 14 bases. Per the germline V gene, CDR1 is WNHNN and CDR2 is SYGVQD (reference sequence). This CDR3 contains 17 residues. Trimming at V came to 4 bases and at J to 5 bases, leaving 9 bases not matched to a gene. In nucleotides, the CDR3 is TGCGCCAGCAGTGGACGGGGACTAGCGGGAGCCGGGGAGACCCAGTACTTC. It codes for CASSGRGLAGAGETQYF.

V and J are TRBV7-3 and TRBJ1-1; 7 bases align to TRBD1. The CDR3 consists of 14 residues. The junction had 5 bases not matched to a gene; V was cut back by 2 bases and J by 5 bases. Germline assignment: CDR1 SGHTA and CDR2 FQGTGA. CDR3 in DNA: TGTGCCAGCAGCTTACCAGACAGGGTAACTGAAGCTTTCTTT. As protein: CASSLPDRVTEAFF.

The CDR3 reads CASSPVSNTEAFF. In DNA, the CDR3 is TGTGCCAGCAGCCCCGTCTCGAACACTGAAGCTTTCTTT. The chain couples TRBV5-5 to TRBJ1-1; D remains ambiguous. Germline loops: CDR1 SGHKS, CDR2 YYEKEE (reference sequence). The ends were cut back, 4 bases at V and 1 base at J, with 8 bases in the middle. The CDR3 extends over 13 amino acids.

The rearrangement uses TRBV19 and TRBJ1-1; D is unclear. Trimming cost V 5 bases and J 0 bases, with 13 bases left between them. CDR1 LNHDA and CDR2 SQIVND come from the germline V gene (reference sequence). The CDR3 sequence is 15 residues long. The chain's CDR3 is CASSEVITMNTEAFF. The CDR3 DNA follows: TGTGCCAGTAGTGAGGTGATTACCATGAACACTGAAGCTTTCTTT.

V gene TRBV9 combines with J gene TRBJ2-3; D perhaps matches TRBD1 (6 bases). V was clipped by 0 bases and J by 2 bases, with 10 bases between them. Germline lookup yields CDR1 SGDLS and CDR2 YYNGEE. This CDR3 is 15 amino acids long. The CDR3 DNA is TGTGCCAGCAGCGTAGAGGGACACTACACAGATACGCAGTATTTT. Protein product: CASSVEGHYTDTQYF.